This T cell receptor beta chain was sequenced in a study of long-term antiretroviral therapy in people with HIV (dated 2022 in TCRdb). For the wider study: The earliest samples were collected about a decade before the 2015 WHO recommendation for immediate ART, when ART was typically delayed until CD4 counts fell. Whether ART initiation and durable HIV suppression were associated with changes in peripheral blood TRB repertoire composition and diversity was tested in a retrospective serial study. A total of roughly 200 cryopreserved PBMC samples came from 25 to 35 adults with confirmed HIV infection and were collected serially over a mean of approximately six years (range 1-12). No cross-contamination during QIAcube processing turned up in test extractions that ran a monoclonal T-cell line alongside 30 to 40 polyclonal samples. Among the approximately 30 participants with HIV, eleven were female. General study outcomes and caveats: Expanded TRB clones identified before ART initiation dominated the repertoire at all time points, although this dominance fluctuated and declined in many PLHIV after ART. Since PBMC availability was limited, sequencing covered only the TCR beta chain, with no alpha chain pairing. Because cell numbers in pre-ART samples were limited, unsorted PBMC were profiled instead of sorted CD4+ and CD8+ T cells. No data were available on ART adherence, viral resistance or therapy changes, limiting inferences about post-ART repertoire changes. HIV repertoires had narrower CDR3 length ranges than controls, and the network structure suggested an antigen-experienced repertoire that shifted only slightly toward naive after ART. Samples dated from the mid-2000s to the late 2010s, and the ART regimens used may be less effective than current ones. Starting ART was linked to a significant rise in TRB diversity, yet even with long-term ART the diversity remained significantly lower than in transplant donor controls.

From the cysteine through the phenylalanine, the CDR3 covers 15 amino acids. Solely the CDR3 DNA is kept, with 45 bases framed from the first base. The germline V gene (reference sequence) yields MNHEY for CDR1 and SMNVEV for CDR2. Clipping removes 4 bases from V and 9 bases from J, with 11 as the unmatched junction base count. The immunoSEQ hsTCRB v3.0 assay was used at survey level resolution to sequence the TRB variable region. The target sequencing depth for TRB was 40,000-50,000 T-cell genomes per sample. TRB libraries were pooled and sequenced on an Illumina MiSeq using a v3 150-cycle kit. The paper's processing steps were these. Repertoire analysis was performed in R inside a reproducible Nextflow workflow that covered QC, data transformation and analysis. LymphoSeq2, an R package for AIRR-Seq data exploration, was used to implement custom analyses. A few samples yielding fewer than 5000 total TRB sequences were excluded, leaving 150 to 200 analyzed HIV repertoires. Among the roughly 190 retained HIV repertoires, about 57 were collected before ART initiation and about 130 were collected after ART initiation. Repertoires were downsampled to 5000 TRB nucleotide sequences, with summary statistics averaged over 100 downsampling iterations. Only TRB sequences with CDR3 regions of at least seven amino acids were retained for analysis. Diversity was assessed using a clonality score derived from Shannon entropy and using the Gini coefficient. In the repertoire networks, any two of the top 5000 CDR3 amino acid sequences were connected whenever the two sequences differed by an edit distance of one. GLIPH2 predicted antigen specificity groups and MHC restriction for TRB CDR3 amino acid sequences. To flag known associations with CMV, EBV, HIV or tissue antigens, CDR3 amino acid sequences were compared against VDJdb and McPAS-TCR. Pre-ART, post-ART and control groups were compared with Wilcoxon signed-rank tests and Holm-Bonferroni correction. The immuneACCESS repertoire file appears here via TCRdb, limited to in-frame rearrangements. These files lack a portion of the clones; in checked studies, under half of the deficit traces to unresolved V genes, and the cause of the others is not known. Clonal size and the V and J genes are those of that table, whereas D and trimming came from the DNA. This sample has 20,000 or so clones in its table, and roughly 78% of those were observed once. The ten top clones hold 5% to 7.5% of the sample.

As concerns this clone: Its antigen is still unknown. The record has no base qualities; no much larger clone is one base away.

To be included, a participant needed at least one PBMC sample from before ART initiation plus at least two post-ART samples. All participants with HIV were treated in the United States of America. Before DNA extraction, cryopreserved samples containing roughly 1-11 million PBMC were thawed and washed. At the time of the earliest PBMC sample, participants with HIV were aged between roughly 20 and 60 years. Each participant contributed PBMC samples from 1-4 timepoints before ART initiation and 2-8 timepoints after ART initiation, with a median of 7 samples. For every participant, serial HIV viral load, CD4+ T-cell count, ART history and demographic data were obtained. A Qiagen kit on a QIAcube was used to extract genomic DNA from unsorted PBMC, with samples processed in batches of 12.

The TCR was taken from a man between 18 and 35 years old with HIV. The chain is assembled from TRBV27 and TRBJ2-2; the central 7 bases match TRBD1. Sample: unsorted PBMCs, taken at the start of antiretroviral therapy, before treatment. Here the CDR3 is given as CASSYRFNRGRELFF. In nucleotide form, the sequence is TGTGCCAGCAGTTACCGATTTAACAGGGGAAGGGAGCTGTTTTTT.